These 10 T cell receptor beta chains were all obtained from the same sample, sequenced in a study of T cell repertoires in cytomegalovirus infection. One entry per CDR3 protein, called by TCRdb with MiXCR from the reads. The sample has more than 150,000 distinct CDR3 sequences, roughly a fifth seen once. Sequencing was performed on PBMCs. These receptors were obtained from a human donor in good health (CMV status not recorded). Some clones in this sample may be carry-over from other donors' samples.

V is TRBV19 and J is TRBJ2-1; 9 nucleotides agree with TRBD1. The V and J ends lost 8 bases and 4 bases, in that order; junction bases with no gene match: 6. Germline V gene lookup returns CDR1 LNHDA and CDR2 SQIVND (reference sequence). This CDR3 is 14 amino acids long. The CDR3 loop is CASRRTGEYNEQFF. CDR3 bases: TGTGCCAGTCGGAGGACAGGGGAATACAATGAGCAGTTCTTC.

The table lists this clonotype with a count of one. The V gene is TRBV19, the J gene TRBJ1-1; no clear D gene. V shed 6 bases and J shed 6 bases, with 17 bases lying between them. The CDR3 extends over 14 amino acids. Germline CDR1 LNHDA, CDR2 SQIVND (reference sequence). The CDR3 DNA reads TGTGCCAGTAGGGGAGATACCATGACCGCTGAAGCTTTCTTT. It translates to CASRGDTMTAEAFF.

This sequence joins TRBV6-1 and TRBJ1-2; the match to TRBD1 covers 7 bases. The junction had 5 bases not matched to a gene; V was cut back by 2 bases and J by 8 bases. CDR1 and CDR2 from the germline V gene are MNHNS and SASEGT. The CDR3 sequence is 13 residues long. The CDR3 spells CASSESTGYGYTF. The CDR3 DNA is TGTGCCAGCAGTGAATCGACAGGGTACGGCTACACCTTC.

This clonotype appeared many times. The chain is built from TRBV7-2 and TRBJ2-4; the match to TRBD1 covers 7 bases. Germline CDR1 reads SGHTA; CDR2 reads FQGNSA. V dropped 4 bases and J dropped 2; count of bases not matched to a gene: 2. The CDR3 length is 14 residues. The CDR3 loop is CASSSTGTKNIQYF. CDR3 coding DNA: TGTGCCAGCAGCTCGACAGGGACCAAAAACATTCAGTACTTC.

At least ten counts were recorded for this clonotype. The rearrangement joins TRBV11-3 to TRBJ1-1, with a tentative D call TRBD1 (6 bases). The CDR3 consists of 15 residues. V lost 5 bases, J lost 2 bases, and 15 bases lay in between. CDR1 is SGHNT and CDR2 is YENEEA in the germline V gene. CDR3 sequence reads: CASSRRGGDNTEAFF. The CDR3 bases are TGTGCCAGCAGCCGCCGGGGGGGCGACAACACTGAAGCTTTCTTT.

There are many counts of this clonotype. The chain has TRBV12-3 or TRBV12-4 and TRBJ2-7; D perhaps matches TRBD1 (6 bases). CDR3 length equals 16 residues. V lost 2 bases, J lost 2 bases, and 16 bases lay in between. The CDR3 here is CASSLSPWGRPYEQYF. In DNA form, the CDR3 reads TGTGCCAGCAGTTTAAGCCCCTGGGGGCGTCCCTACGAGCAGTACTTC.

The chain links TRBV11-2 to TRBJ2-1; TRBD2 is a possible D gene (7 bases). Germline loops: CDR1 SGHAT, CDR2 FQNNGV. Trimming stripped 1 base from V and 7 bases from J, with 11 bases between. This CDR3 spans 14 amino acids. The CDR3: CASSLARGGNEQFF. The CDR3 DNA reads as TGTGCCAGCAGCTTAGCAAGGGGGGGGAATGAGCAGTTCTTC. Full variable domain (rest looked up from reference TRBV11-2 and TRBJ2-1): EAGVAQSPRYKIIEKRQSVAFWCNPISGHATLYWYQQILGQGPKLLIQFQNNGVVDDSQLPKDRFSAERLKGVDSTLKIQPAKLEDSAVYLCASSLARGGNEQFFGPGTRLTVL.

This sequence joins TRBV2 and TRBJ2-5; tentatively, D is TRBD1 or TRBD2 (5 bases each). CDR3 length: 15 amino acids. The germline V gene encodes CDR1 SNHLY and CDR2 FYNNEI. Trimming removed 1 base from V and 1 base from J, with 10 bases in between. In nucleotides, the CDR3 is TGTGCCAGCAGTGAAGGAGGGGTAGGCCAAGAGACCCAGTACTTC. It is translated as CASSEGGVGQETQYF.

V and J are TRBV20-1 and TRBJ2-3, with D perhaps matching TRBD2 (6 bases). Trimming cost V 6 bases and J 5 bases, with 12 bases left between them. CDR1 is DFQATT, CDR2 SNEGSKA, per germline (reference sequence). This CDR3 has 12 amino acids. CDR3: CSASGLGDTQYF. The CDR3 DNA sequence: TGCAGTGCCTCGGGACTTGGAGATACGCAGTATTTT.

This clonotype was seen a handful of times. This sequence joins TRBV7-3 and TRBJ1-1; D may be TRBD1 (6 bases). Germline loops: CDR1 SGHTA, CDR2 FQGTGA. The CDR3 is 16 amino acids. V was cut by 5 bases and J by 5 bases, with 21 bases left in between. CDR3 bases: TGTGCCAGCAGCCAACTGAATCCGGGACAAGGAACTGAAGCTTTCTTT. Its translation: CASSQLNPGQGTEAFF.